The 22 T cell receptor beta chains below all came from one sample that was sequenced in a study of blood T cell repertoires in COVID-19. Method: immunoSEQ multiplex PCR; TCRdb's copy keeps in-frame clones and lacks some. The table includes roughly 220,000 clones, about four fifths detected once. The sequencing input was PBMCs or T cells enriched from blood (not recorded which). The source of these receptors is a woman between 40 and 50 years old with acute COVID-19.

The genes are TRBV24-1 and TRBJ2-1; TRBD1 might be the D (6 bases). Germline CDR1 is KGHDR and CDR2 is SFDVKD. Trimming left V 7 bases short and J 6 bases short, with 12 bases between. This CDR3 has 13 residues. The CDR3 sequence: CATRPGTSNEQFF. In DNA form, the CDR3 reads TGTGCCACCAGGCCCGGGACAAGCAATGAGCAGTTCTTC.

The chain employs TRBV6-5 and TRBJ1-6, with D perhaps matching TRBD1 (5 bases). Trimming took 5 bases from V and 4 from J, leaving 12 bases between them. The CDR3 consists of 15 residues. Germline V gene sequence: CDR1 MNHEY, CDR2 SVGAGI. The CDR3 here is CASSPDRMYNSPLHF. CDR3 bases: TGTGCCAGCAGTCCCGACAGAATGTATAATTCACCCCTCCACTTT.

The rearrangement joins TRBV28 to TRBJ1-2; no reliable D call. With 4 bases removed from V and 4 bases from J, the gap between germline ends came to 10 bases. This CDR3 contains 13 residues. Germline CDR1 and CDR2: MDHEN and SYDVKM. The CDR3 DNA sequence: TGTGCCAGCAGTTGGCGTCGGGGCTATGGCTACACCTTC. Translating gives CASSWRRGYGYTF.

The V and J genes are TRBV5-6 and TRBJ2-1, with D perhaps TRBD2 (6 bases). V was cut by 3 bases and J by 7 bases, with 23 bases left in between. The length of the CDR3 is 17 residues. Germline values: CDR1 SGHDT, CDR2 YYEEEE. This CDR3 is CASSSGVGSALRNEQFF. CDR3 nucleotide sequence: TGTGCCAGCAGCTCGGGGGTAGGGTCGGCCCTACGGAATGAGCAGTTCTTC.

This chain joins TRBV14 and TRBJ2-1; maybe TRBD2 (5 bases). The V end was cut by 6 bases, the J end by 11 bases, with 14 bases between. Germline CDR1 SGHDN, CDR2 FVKESK. The CDR3 contains 12 residues. The CDR3 is CASSSTRVQQFF. For the CDR3, the DNA is TGTGCCAGCAGTTCCACTAGGGTCCAGCAGTTCTTC.

The chain recombines TRBV13 with TRBJ1-1, with D tentatively TRBD1 (6 bases). The V gene lost 0 bases and the J gene lost 4 bases, with 9 bases spanning the gap. This CDR3 has 14 amino acids. Germline assignment: CDR1 PRHDT and CDR2 FYEKMQ (reference sequence). The CDR3 sequence: CASSLGQGGTEAFF. The CDR3 DNA sequence: TGTGCCAGCAGCTTAGGACAGGGTGGCACTGAAGCTTTCTTT.

The V call is TRBV7-3, the J call TRBJ2-3; TRBD2 agrees at 16 bases. Germline lookup yields CDR1 SGHTA and CDR2 FQGTGA. The CDR3 extends over 18 amino acids. The J segment lost 3 bases and the V segment lost 4 bases, leaving 7 bases of the junction unmatched. The CDR3 DNA reads TGTGCCAGCAGCTGGGGACTAGCGGGAGGGAGATGGACAGATACGCAGTATTTT. Translation: CASSWGLAGGRWTDTQYF.

The table lists this clone with a count of one. The chain joins TRBV23-1 to TRBJ2-7, with 9 bases fitting TRBD1. TRBV23-1 counts as an open reading frame of uncertain function. The CDR3 spans 16 residues. Trimming removed 6 bases from V and 2 bases from J; junction bases left unmatched: 11. Here the CDR3 reads CASSPTGTGPTYEQYF. DNA of the CDR3: TGCGCCAGCAGCCCTACCGGGACAGGGCCTACCTACGAGCAGTACTTC.

The V call is TRBV7-8, the J call TRBJ1-4; 8 bases are shared with TRBD1. The CDR3 extends over 19 amino acids. CDR1 is SGHVS and CDR2 is FQNEAQ in the germline V gene. The V and J ends lost 0 bases and 2 bases, in that order; junction bases with no gene match: 11. This chain's CDR3 is CASSLAGQGGLATNEKLFF. CDR3 in DNA: TGTGCCAGCAGCTTAGCTGGACAGGGCGGGTTGGCGACTAATGAAAAACTGTTTTTT.

The V and J genes are TRBV9 and TRBJ1-2, with 7 positions matching TRBD1. This CDR3 is built from 15 residues. The V gene's germline CDR1 is SGDLS and CDR2 YYNGEE. Trimming cost V 3 bases and J 1 base; bases outside gene matches: 6. This CDR3 is CASSEGTENNYGYTF. The CDR3 DNA follows: TGTGCCAGCAGCGAGGGGACAGAAAATAACTATGGCTACACCTTC.

This clone was seen a few times. The chain has TRBV9 and TRBJ1-2, with a weak D call TRBD1 (6 bases). The CDR3 consists of 15 residues. The germline V gene encodes CDR1 SGDLS and CDR2 YYNGEE. Trimming shortened V by 4 bases and J by 4 bases, and 17 bases separated the two germline ends. The CDR3 reads CASSPMPGQSYGYTF. CDR3 nucleotide sequence: TGTGCCAGCAGCCCAATGCCAGGACAGAGCTATGGCTACACCTTC.

The V call is TRBV12-2, the J call TRBJ1-3; the tabulated D call, TRBD1, remains unverified against the DNA. TRBV12-2 represents a pseudogene. CDR3 length: 17 amino acids. The CDR3 nucleotides read TGTGCAAGTCGCAGATATAGGACACCCAGCTCTGGAAACACCATATATTTT. Its translation is CASRRYRTPSSGNTIYF.

The chain carries TRBV7-8 and TRBJ2-1; the D gene is possibly TRBD2 (5 bases). Trimming cost V 5 bases and J 6 bases, with 11 bases left between them. In germline, CDR1 is SGHVS, CDR2 FQNEAQ. The CDR3 sequence is 13 residues long. CDR3 sequence: CASSRLAGNEQFF. CDR3 DNA: TGTGCCAGCAGCAGGCTAGCTGGCAATGAGCAGTTCTTC.

V is TRBV14 and J is TRBJ1-2; D may be TRBD1 (5 bases). The CDR3 has 15 amino acids. In germline, CDR1 is SGHDN, CDR2 FVKESK. V lost 0 bases and J 7 bases, leaving 15 bases between the germline ends. In DNA, the CDR3 is TGTGCCAGCAGCCAAGATCATCCAGGGAGGGGTGGCTACACCTTC. Its translation is CASSQDHPGRGGYTF.

This clone came up a few times. J is TRBJ2-3 and V is TRBV7-9; 8 nucleotides match TRBD2. The CDR3 extends over 16 amino acids. V trimming: 5 bases; J trimming: 0 bases; junction bases outside the gene matches: 7. Germline CDR1 is SEHNR and CDR2 is FQNEAQ (reference sequence). This CDR3 is CASSETSGPSTDTQYF. CDR3 DNA sequence: TGTGCCAGCAGCGAAACTAGCGGTCCGAGCACAGATACGCAGTATTTT.

This rearrangement joins TRBV20-1 to TRBJ1-1; 8 nucleotides match TRBD1. Germline loops: CDR1 DFQATT, CDR2 SNEGSKA (reference sequence). This CDR3 is built from 16 residues. After removal of 3 bases from V and 3 bases from J, the junction contained 12 bases not matched to a gene. Here the CDR3 reads CSASGGQGAWDTEAFF. The CDR3 DNA follows: TGCAGTGCTAGTGGCGGGCAGGGGGCATGGGACACTGAAGCTTTCTTT.

V is TRBV7-8 and J is TRBJ2-5, with 7 bases aligning to TRBD1. Germline CDR1 SGHVS, CDR2 FQNEAQ. V lost 3 bases, J lost 1 base, and 2 bases stayed unmatched. This CDR3 spans 14 amino acids. CDR3 sequence reads: CASSFAGGQETQYF. CDR3 nucleotide sequence: TGTGCCAGCAGCTTCGCAGGGGGCCAAGAGACCCAGTACTTC.

V and J are TRBV5-1 and TRBJ2-3; TRBD2 matches 11 bases. In germline, CDR1 is SGHRS, CDR2 YFSETQ. The CDR3 extends over 17 amino acids. V shed 5 bases, J shed 1 base, and the junction held 9 bases outside the gene matches. The DNA for the CDR3 is TGCGCCAGCAGACCAGCGCTAGCGGGAGGACGCACAGATACGCAGTATTTT. The encoded protein is CASRPALAGGRTDTQYF.

Here the CDR3 DNA reads TGTGCCAGCAGCCGGGGACTAGCGAACTCCTACGAGCAGTACTTC. This sequence encodes CASSRGLANSYEQYF. The chain links TRBV28 to TRBJ2-7; 10 nucleotides match TRBD2. The CDR3 sequence is 15 residues long. J lost 0 bases, V lost 6 bases, and 5 bases had no gene match. Per the germline V gene, CDR1 is MDHEN and CDR2 is SYDVKM.

The V gene is TRBV7-2, the J gene TRBJ2-2, with D maybe TRBD2 (6 bases). Germline lookup yields CDR1 SGHTA and CDR2 FQGNSA. CDR3 length: 16 amino acids. Trimming removed 3 bases at V and 2 bases at J, with 13 bases between. The CDR3 DNA sequence: TGTGCCAGCAGCTTGGGTCCCGGGGGAAACACCGGGGAGCTGTTTTTT. This gives the protein CASSLGPGGNTGELFF. Drawing the rest from reference TRBV7-2 and TRBJ2-2, the complete variable domain is GAGVSQSPSNKVTEKGKDVELRCDPISGHTALYWYRQSLGQGLEFLIYFQGNSAPDKSGLPSDRFSAERTGGSVSTLTIQRTQQEDSAVYLCASSLGPGGNTGELFFGEGSRLTVL.

The V gene is TRBV13, the J gene TRBJ2-3; TRBD2 aligns across 10 bases. The CDR3 is 16 residues long. Germline values: CDR1 PRHDT, CDR2 FYEKMQ (reference sequence). The J segment lost 2 bases and the V segment lost 5 bases, leaving 7 bases of the junction unmatched. CDR3 loop: CASSRWTSGVTDTQYF. DNA of the CDR3: TGTGCCAGCAGCAGATGGACTAGCGGAGTCACAGATACGCAGTATTTT.

This sequence joins TRBV29-1 and TRBJ1-2; 9 bases line up with TRBD1. The ends lost 2 bases at V and 8 bases at J; junction bases unmatched: 6. The CDR3 is 13 amino acids. Germline V CDR1 and CDR2: SQVTM, ANQGSEA. The CDR3 nucleotides are TGCAGCGTTGAAACAGGGGGCGCGGGAGGCTACACCTTC. Translating gives CSVETGGAGGYTF.